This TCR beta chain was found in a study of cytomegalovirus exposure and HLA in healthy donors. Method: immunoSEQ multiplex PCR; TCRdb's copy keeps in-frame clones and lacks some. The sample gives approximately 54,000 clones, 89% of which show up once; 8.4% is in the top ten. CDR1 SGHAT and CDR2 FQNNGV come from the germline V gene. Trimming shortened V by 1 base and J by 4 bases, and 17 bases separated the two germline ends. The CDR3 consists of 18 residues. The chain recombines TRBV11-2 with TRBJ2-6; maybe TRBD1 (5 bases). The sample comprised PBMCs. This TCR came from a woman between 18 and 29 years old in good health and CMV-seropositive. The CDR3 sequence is CASSLVRVVRRGANVLTF. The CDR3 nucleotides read TGTGCCAGCAGCTTAGTCAGGGTCGTAAGGCGGGGGGCCAACGTCCTGACTTTC.